Listed here are 17 T cell receptor beta chains from one sample, sequenced in a study of T cell repertoires in cytomegalovirus infection. TCRdb reprocessed the reads with MiXCR, giving one entry per CDR3 protein. The sample holds nearly 700,000 distinct CDR3 sequences, 30% to 35% seen once. These receptors' targets are unknown. The specimen comprised cultured PBMCs, sampled from culture after CMV antigen stimulation. Receptors were obtained from a human donor in good health (CMV status not recorded). Some clones in this sample may be carry-over from other donors' samples.

In this sample, this clonotype turned up a few times. The rearrangement uses TRBV7-9 and TRBJ1-1; the D gene is possibly TRBD1 (6 bases). The CDR3 spans 17 residues. Looked up from germline, CDR1 is SEHNR and CDR2 is FQNEAQ (reference sequence). Trimming pared 3 bases from V and 0 bases from J, leaving 17 bases between. CDR3 bases: TGTGCCAGCAGCTTGGGCCGTGGAGGGGGTATGAACACTGAAGCTTTCTTT. The encoded protein is CASSLGRGGGMNTEAFF.

This sequence joins TRBV29-1 and TRBJ2-1; D perhaps matches TRBD2 (6 bases). CDR1 SQVTM and CDR2 ANQGSEA come from the germline V gene. V gave up 8 bases and J gave up 7 bases, with 12 bases separating them. The CDR3 is 11 amino acids. Written as DNA, the CDR3 is TGCAGCTGGGGAGGAGGGAATGAGCAGTTCTTC. Residues: CSWGGGNEQFF.

The chain links TRBV7-2 to TRBJ2-2, with D possibly matching TRBD2 (5 bases). Germline V lookup: CDR1 SGHTA, CDR2 FQGNSA. Trimming stripped 5 bases from V and 2 bases from J, with 12 bases between. CDR3 length equals 15 residues. The CDR3 is CASSPSRGNTGELFF. CDR3 DNA: TGTGCCAGCAGCCCTTCTCGGGGAAACACCGGGGAGCTGTTTTTT. The whole variable domain, remainder taken from reference TRBV7-2 and TRBJ2-2, is GAGVSQSPSNKVTEKGKDVELRCDPISGHTALYWYRQSLGQGLEFLIYFQGNSAPDKSGLPSDRFSAERTGGSVSTLTIQRTQQEDSAVYLCASSPSRGNTGELFFGEGSRLTVL.

This chain uses TRBV7-2 with TRBJ2-7; TRBD1 aligns across 10 bases. V lost 1 base to trimming and J lost 0 bases; unmatched junction nucleotides: 6. Germline V CDR1 and CDR2: SGHTA, FQGNSA. The CDR3 extends over 17 amino acids. The CDR3 sequence is CASSLEGQGFISYEQYF. In nucleotides, the CDR3 is TGTGCCAGCAGCTTAGAGGGACAGGGGTTTATCTCCTACGAGCAGTACTTC.

The chain has TRBV6-8 and TRBJ1-4; TRBD1 is a possible D gene (6 bases). The CDR3 contains 14 residues. Germline V lookup: CDR1 MNHGY, CDR2 SAAAGT. V was cut by 6 bases and J by 4 bases, with 12 bases left in between. CDR3 in amino acids: CASRPGQINEKLFF. CDR3 bases: TGTGCCAGCAGGCCTGGACAGATTAATGAAAAACTGTTTTTT.

The table lists this clonotype with a few counts. V and J are TRBV7-7 and TRBJ2-5; D is undetermined. V dropped 4 bases and J dropped 3 bases, with 15 bases sitting between them. Germline V gene sequence: CDR1 SSHAT, CDR2 FNYEAQ (reference sequence). The CDR3 spans 15 residues. The CDR3 sequence: CASSSGVDIEETQYF. The CDR3 DNA follows: TGTGCCAGCAGCTCGGGCGTAGACATTGAAGAGACCCAGTACTTC.

This clonotype was counted once. The chain couples TRBV9 to TRBJ2-7; maybe TRBD1 (6 bases). Germline V gene data show CDR1 as SGDLS and CDR2 as YYNGEE. This CDR3 comprises 15 residues. The V and J ends lost 3 bases and 6 bases respectively, with 19 bases between them. CDR3 sequence reads: CASSASTGRMREQYF. The CDR3 region has the DNA TGTGCCAGCAGCGCTTCGACAGGACGAATGCGCGAGCAGTACTTC.

There are a few counts of this clonotype. This chain links TRBV19 with TRBJ1-5; 8 bases align to TRBD1. The germline gives CDR1 LNHDA, CDR2 SQIVND (reference sequence). The CDR3 runs to 15 residues. The V and J ends lost 5 bases and 11 bases, in that order; junction bases with no gene match: 14. The CDR3 coding sequence is TGTGCCAGTAGTCCCCGGACAGGGATTGCGGGGGCCCAGCATTTT. Amino acids: CASSPRTGIAGAQHF.

The V and J genes are TRBV7-2 and TRBJ2-7; either TRBD1 or TRBD2 may fit D (7 bases each). This CDR3 comprises 13 residues. The V gene's germline CDR1 is SGHTA and CDR2 FQGNSA. The V end lost 6 bases, the J end lost 7 bases, and 16 bases lay between the germline ends. CDR3: CASRKTGEGEQYF. In nucleotides, the CDR3 is TGTGCCAGCAGGAAAACAGGGGAGGGGGAGCAGTACTTC.

This clonotype was seen many times. The V call is TRBV7-2, the J call TRBJ1-2; a possible D gene is TRBD1 (5 bases). This CDR3 has 13 residues. Germline CDR1 and CDR2: SGHTA and FQGNSA. Trimming took 5 bases from V and 4 from J, leaving 11 bases between them. CDR3 DNA sequence: TGTGCCAGCAGCCGCGGGGGGGGCTATGGCTACACCTTC. It yields the protein CASSRGGGYGYTF. Using reference TRBV7-2 and TRBJ1-2 for the parts outside the CDR3, the full variable domain is GAGVSQSPSNKVTEKGKDVELRCDPISGHTALYWYRQSLGQGLEFLIYFQGNSAPDKSGLPSDRFSAERTGGSVSTLTIQRTQQEDSAVYLCASSRGGGYGYTFGSGTRLTVV.

The chain carries TRBV6-2 or TRBV6-3 and TRBJ2-5, with TRBD1 as a possible D gene (5 bases). The CDR3 has 16 amino acids. Trimming took off 0 bases at V and 1 base at J, with 12 bases between the two ends. Germline V CDR1 and CDR2: MNHEY, SVGEGT. In nucleotides, the CDR3 is TGTGCCAGCAGTTACTCGGGTGACAGCATCCAAGAGACCCAGTACTTC. It specifies CASSYSGDSIQETQYF.

V usage is TRBV19 and J usage is TRBJ1-1; no clear D. The CDR3 consists of 14 residues. V gave up 4 bases and J gave up 0 bases, with 9 bases separating them. Germline loops: CDR1 LNHDA, CDR2 SQIVND (reference sequence). The DNA of the CDR3 is TGTGCCAGTAGTAGGAACCAAATGAACACTGAAGCTTTCTTT. Its translation is CASSRNQMNTEAFF.

CDR3 in amino acids: CASSFGSSGAYNEQFF. In DNA, the CDR3 is TGTGCCAGCAGCTTTGGGTCAAGCGGAGCATACAATGAGCAGTTCTTC. The chain uses TRBV7-9 and TRBJ2-1, with D tentatively TRBD2 (5 bases). The CDR3 totals 16 residues. V dropped 3 bases and J dropped 4 bases, with 16 bases sitting between them. Germline lookup yields CDR1 SEHNR and CDR2 FQNEAQ (reference sequence).

This clonotype was picked up many times. The V and J genes are TRBV7-2 and TRBJ1-2; D may be TRBD1 (5 bases). Germline-derived CDR1 and CDR2 are SGHTA and FQGNSA. Between the trimmed V and J ends, which lost 5 bases and 3 bases, there was a span of 10 bases. The CDR3 covers 13 residues. Written as DNA, the CDR3 is TGTGCCAGCAGCCCCCAGGGTGACTATGGCTACACCTTC. This sequence encodes CASSPQGDYGYTF.

J is TRBJ1-1 and V is TRBV5-3; TRBD1 matches 8 bases. TRBV5-3 has ORF status, its function being uncertain. The V segment lost 8 bases and the J segment 1 base; nucleotides outside the gene matches: 13. This CDR3 is built from 16 residues. The CDR3 sequence: CASSPGTGQGNTEAFF. DNA for the CDR3: TGTGCCAGCAGCCCTGGGACAGGCCAAGGGAACACTGAAGCTTTCTTT.

The CDR3 DNA follows: TGTGCCAGTAGTCTCCGCCTCTACGAGCAGTACTTC. It yields the protein CASSLRLYEQYF. This chain joins TRBV19 and TRBJ2-7; no clear D. V lost 5 bases and J 3 bases, leaving 8 bases between the germline ends. CDR1 is LNHDA, CDR2 SQIVND, per germline (reference sequence). The CDR3 is 12 amino acids.

The chain couples TRBV3-1 to TRBJ2-1; 9 bases fit TRBD2. Trimming at V came to 9 bases and at J to 8 bases, leaving 11 bases not matched to a gene. This CDR3 region has 14 residues. Germline CDR1 reads LGHDT; CDR2 reads YNNKEL (reference sequence). The CDR3 loop reads CASRRREGGDEQFF. The CDR3 nucleotides read TGTGCCAGTAGAAGGCGGGAGGGCGGTGATGAGCAGTTCTTC.